This TCR beta chain emerged from a study of shared clonotypes between healthy human individuals. Study results and caveats: A reduction in generation probabilities was seen for non-shared clonotypes relative to those shared by all four donors.

Remarks on this clone: Antigen: not known.

V dropped 4 bases and J dropped 0 bases, with 10 bases sitting between them. CDR3 length equals 15 residues. Germline V gene lookup returns CDR1 SGHNT and CDR2 YYREEE (reference sequence). It was across several immunoSEQ plates that each subset's genomic DNA was evenly split. Replicate sorted-subset PCRs were loaded with around 0.2 ug DNA, 25,000 to 30,000 T cell genomes. TCRdb keeps only in-frame clones here, not all; method: immunoSEQ multiplex PCR. The sample shows 1.4 million to 1.5 million clones, approximately 97% of them seen only once. This chain joins TRBV5-4 and TRBJ2-2; D not certain. What was sequenced was naive CD4+ T cells sorted from blood. The subset here: CD45RA+ positively selected. This clonotype was obtained from a man aged 25-45 years in good health. The DNA for the CDR3 is TGTGCCAGCAGCCCGCGGAGAGCGAACACCGGGGAGCTGTTTTTT. Translating gives CASSPRRANTGELFF.